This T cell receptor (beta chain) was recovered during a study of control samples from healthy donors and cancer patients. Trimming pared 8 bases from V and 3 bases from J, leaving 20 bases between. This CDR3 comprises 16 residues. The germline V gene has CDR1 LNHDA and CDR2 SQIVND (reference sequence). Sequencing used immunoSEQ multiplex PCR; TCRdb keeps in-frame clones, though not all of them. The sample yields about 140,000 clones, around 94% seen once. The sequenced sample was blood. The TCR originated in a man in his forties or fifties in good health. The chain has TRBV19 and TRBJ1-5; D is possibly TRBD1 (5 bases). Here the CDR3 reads CASLWAGNLINQPQHF. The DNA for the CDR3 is TGTGCCAGTCTTTGGGCAGGGAACTTAATCAATCAGCCCCAGCATTTT.